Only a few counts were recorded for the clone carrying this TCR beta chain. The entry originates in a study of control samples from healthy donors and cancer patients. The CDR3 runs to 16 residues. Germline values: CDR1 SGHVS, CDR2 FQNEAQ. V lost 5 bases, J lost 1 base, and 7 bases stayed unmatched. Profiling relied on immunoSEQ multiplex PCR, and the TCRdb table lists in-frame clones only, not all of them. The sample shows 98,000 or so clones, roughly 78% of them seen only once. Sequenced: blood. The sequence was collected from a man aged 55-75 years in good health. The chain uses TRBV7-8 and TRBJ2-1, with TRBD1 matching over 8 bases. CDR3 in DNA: TGTGCCAGCAGCCCCCAGACAGGGGTTTCCTACAATGAGCAGTTCTTC. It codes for CASSPQTGVSYNEQFF. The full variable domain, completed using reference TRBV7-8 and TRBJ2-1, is GAGVSQSPRYKVAKRGQDVALRCDPISGHVSLFWYQQALGQGPEFLTYFQNEAQLDKSGLPSDRFFAERPEGSVSTLKIQRTQQEDSAVYLCASSPQTGVSYNEQFFGPGTRLTVL.